This T cell receptor (beta chain) was identified in a study of graft-versus-host responses after intestinal transplantation listed by TCRdb under 2021. About the investigation overall: Multivisceral, liver-intestinal, or isolated intestinal transplants were received by the recipients. A peak of at least 4% donor T cells among recipient peripheral blood mononuclear cells was the definition used for donor T cell macrochimerism. The cohort enrolled under 25 intestinal transplant recipients including one retransplant, and a few patients lacking pretransplant specimens were excluded. Bulk TCR-beta CDR3 sequencing was used to track graft-versus-host and host-versus-graft alloreactive T cell clones in the graft, circulation and bone marrow after intestinal transplantation. All recipients received anti-thymocyte globulin induction followed by maintenance tacrolimus and steroids for around three years. Alloreactive clones were identified by sequencing pre-transplant mixed lymphocyte reaction products and comparing these products with unstimulated pre-transplant donor and recipient T cells. Instead of going to the commercial service, samples from a few later patients were sequenced in-house on an Illumina MiSeq and processed with MiXCR.

The library came from the immunoSEQ multiplex PCR assay. For most patients, genomic DNA was isolated with the Qiagen DNeasy Blood and Tissue Kit and sent frozen to Adaptive Biotechnologies for TCR sequencing. Adaptive Biotechnologies carried out high-throughput TCR-beta CDR3 sequencing of genomic DNA for most patients. Turning to the authors' computational methods: TCR sequencing data for 18 patients were retrieved from Adaptive's ImmunoSEQ software; a few other patients were processed with MiXCR and VDJtools. CD4 versus CD8 sorting errors were corrected by removing sequences found in both subsets at a frequency ratio below 5:1. CDR3 nucleotide sequences shared between donor and recipient were removed because their origin could not be assigned. To be classed as alloreactive, a clone needed at least 2-fold expansion over unstimulated cells and a minimum CFSE-low frequency of 0.002% (template counts) or 0.001% (read counts). Clones detected in sequenced pre-transplant spleen, lymph node, or MLR CFSE-low populations of the donor or recipient were defined as mappable. The cumulative frequency of alloreactive clones was calculated as a percentage of all sequences, weighted by copy number. TCRdb provides this immuneACCESS table in a form limited to in-frame rearrangements. Some clones are lacking; in checked studies, under half of them reflect an unresolved V gene, and why the rest are absent is not known. That table gives V, J and clone size, and the DNA gave D and trimming. This sample has around 110,000 clones in its table, and about nine tenths of those were observed once. Approximately 0.18% of the sample lies in the top ten.

Comments on this clone: The antigen it recognizes is unknown. Base qualities are not at hand, and no much larger clone is one base apart.

The time point label on this specimen signifies: cells obtained before transplantation from donor or recipient. CD3+CD4+ and CD3+CD8+ populations were FACS-sorted from unstimulated pre-transplant donor and recipient cells taken from spleen or lymph nodes. Points the paper makes about the study in general: The relatively low number and heterogeneity of intestinal transplant patients limited the conclusions. In the allografts of patients with donor T cell macrochimerism, GvH to HvG T cell clonal ratios were high. Early after transplant, declines in HvG clones were associated with peak levels of circulating GvH clones. GvH clones were detected in recipient bone marrow, and some appeared earlier in ileal mucosa or blood, consistent with an intestinal mucosal origin.

According to the germline V gene, CDR1 reads LGHNT and CDR2 reads FRNRAP. Counted from cysteine to phenylalanine, this CDR3 has 15 amino acids. This entry keeps only the CDR3 DNA: 45 bases, framed from base 1. The trim is 7 bases for V and 3 bases for J, with a gap of 16 bases between the germline ends. The receptor comes from a human donor who received an intestinal transplant. This chain is built from TRBV12-5 and TRBJ1-3; 5 matching bases give a weak D call of TRBD1. Sequencing was performed on unstimulated CD4+ T cells sorted from spleen or lymph node cells, taken before intestinal transplant. The CDR3: CASALSGGSGNTIYF. The DNA is as follows: TGTGCTAGTGCCCTGTCCGGGGGAAGTGGAAACACCATATATTTT.